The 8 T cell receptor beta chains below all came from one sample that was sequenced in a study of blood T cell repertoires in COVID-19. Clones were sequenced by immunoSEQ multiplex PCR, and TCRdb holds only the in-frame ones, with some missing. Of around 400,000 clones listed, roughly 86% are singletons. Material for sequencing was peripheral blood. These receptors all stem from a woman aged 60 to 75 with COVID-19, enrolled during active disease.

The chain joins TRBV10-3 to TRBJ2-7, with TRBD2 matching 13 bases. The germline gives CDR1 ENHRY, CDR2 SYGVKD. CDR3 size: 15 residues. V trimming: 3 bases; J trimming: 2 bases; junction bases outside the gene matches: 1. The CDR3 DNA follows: TGTGCCATCAGTGATGGGACTAGCGGGGCCTACGAGCAGTACTTC. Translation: CAISDGTSGAYEQYF.

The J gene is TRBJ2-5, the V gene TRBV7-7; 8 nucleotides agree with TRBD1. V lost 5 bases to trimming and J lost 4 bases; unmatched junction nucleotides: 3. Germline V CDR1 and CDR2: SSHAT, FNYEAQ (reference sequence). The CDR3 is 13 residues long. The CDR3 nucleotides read TGTGCCAGCAGCGCGGACAGGGTAGAGACCCAGTACTTC. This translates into CASSADRVETQYF.

DNA of the CDR3: TGTGCCAGCAGCTTAGTCGGCGGGGCGTTAGAGACCCAGTACTTC. Protein product: CASSLVGGALETQYF. The rearrangement links TRBV7-9 to TRBJ2-5; tentatively, D is TRBD2 (6 bases). CDR3 size: 15 residues. Trimming took off 1 base at V and 4 bases at J, with 13 bases between the two ends. CDR1 and CDR2 (germline): SEHNR, FQNEAQ (reference sequence).

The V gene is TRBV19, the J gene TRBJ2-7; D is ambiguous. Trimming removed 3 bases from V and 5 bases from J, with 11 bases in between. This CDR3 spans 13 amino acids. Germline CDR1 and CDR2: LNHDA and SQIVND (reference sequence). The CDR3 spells CASSMARNDEQYF. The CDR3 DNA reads TGTGCCAGTAGTATGGCCAGGAACGACGAGCAGTACTTC.

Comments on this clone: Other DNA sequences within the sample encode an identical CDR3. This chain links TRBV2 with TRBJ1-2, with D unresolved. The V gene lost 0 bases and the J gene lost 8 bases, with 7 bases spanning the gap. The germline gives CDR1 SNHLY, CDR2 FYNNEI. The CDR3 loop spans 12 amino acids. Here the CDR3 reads CASSEARGGYTF. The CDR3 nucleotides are TGTGCCAGCAGTGAAGCGCGAGGGGGCTACACCTTC.

Here the CDR3 DNA reads TGTGCCAACCCAGGGACAGGGTATGGCTACACCTTC. Protein: CANPGTGYGYTF. The J gene is TRBJ1-2, the V gene TRBV2, with 9 bases that match TRBD1. The ends lost 10 bases at V and 5 bases at J; junction bases unmatched: 5. The CDR3 runs 12 residues. The germline CDR1 and CDR2 sequences are SNHLY and FYNNEI.

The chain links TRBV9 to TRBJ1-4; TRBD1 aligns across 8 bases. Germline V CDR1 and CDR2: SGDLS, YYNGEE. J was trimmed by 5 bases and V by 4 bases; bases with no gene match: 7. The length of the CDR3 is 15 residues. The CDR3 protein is CASSLGTGINEKLFF. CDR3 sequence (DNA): TGTGCCAGCAGCCTCGGGACAGGTATAAATGAAAAACTGTTTTTT.

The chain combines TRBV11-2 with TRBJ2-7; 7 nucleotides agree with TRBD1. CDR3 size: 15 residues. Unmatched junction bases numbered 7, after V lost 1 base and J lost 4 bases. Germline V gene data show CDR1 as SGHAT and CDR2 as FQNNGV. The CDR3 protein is CASSLGPGQQYEQYF. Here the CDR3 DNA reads TGTGCCAGCAGCTTAGGTCCGGGACAGCAATACGAGCAGTACTTC.